Each of the 17 T cell receptor beta chains below was sequenced from the same sample in a study of beta chain features in type 1 diabetes. Sequenced material consisted of expressed TCRB transcripts (all of the isolated RNA was reverse transcribed). TCRdb keeps only in-frame clones here, not all; method: immunoSEQ multiplex PCR. The data contain 350,000 or so clones, roughly a fifth of them singletons. The specimen was naive CD4+ T cells from blood. These receptors were collected from a woman younger than 30 in good health.

This clone showed up just once. This chain connects TRBV27 to TRBJ1-2; 7 bases are shared with TRBD1. The CDR3 has 13 residues. V shed 6 bases and J 4 bases; nucleotides not matched to a gene: 5. The germline gives CDR1 MNHEY, CDR2 SMNVEV (reference sequence). The CDR3 DNA reads TGTGCCAGCAGGAAGACAGGGACCTATGGCTACACCTTC. Amino acid sequence: CASRKTGTYGYTF.

J is TRBJ1-5 and V is TRBV2; 8 positions match TRBD1. Trimming cost V 4 bases and J 2 bases; bases outside gene matches: 1. The CDR3 runs 14 residues. From germline, CDR1 is SNHLY and CDR2 FYNNEI. CDR3 sequence: CASSVDRGNQPQHF. CDR3 nucleotide sequence: TGTGCCAGCAGTGTGGACAGGGGCAATCAGCCCCAGCATTTT.

The chain uses TRBV2 and TRBJ2-3; D may be TRBD2 (6 bases). Germline CDR1 reads SNHLY; CDR2 reads FYNNEI. The CDR3 spans 16 residues. Between the trimmed V and J ends, which lost 6 bases and 1 base, there was a span of 17 bases. In nucleotides, the CDR3 is TGTGCCAGCAGCCGGTGGGGGGTCGGAGGCACAGATACGCAGTATTTT. Encoded protein: CASSRWGVGGTDTQYF.

As for this clone: One end of the junction fails to match germline, which may point to a read error. The V call is TRBV7-7, the J call TRBJ2-5, with 16 positions matching TRBD2. Per germline, CDR1 SSHAT and CDR2 FNYEAQ (reference sequence). This CDR3 is 16 amino acids long. CDR3 DNA: TGTGCTAGCAGCTTGGGACTAGCGGGAGGGGAAGAGACCCAGTACTTC. Amino acids: CASSLGLAGGEETQYF. Based on the CDR3 plus reference TRBV7-7 and TRBJ2-5, the full variable domain is GAGVSQSPRYKVTKRGQDVTLRCDPISSHATLYWYQQALGQGPEFLTYFNYEAQPDKSGLPSDRFSAERPEGSISTLTIQRTEQRDSAMYRCASSLGLAGGEETQYFGPGTRLLVL.

This CDR3 reads CAWMANRQETQYF. The CDR3 bases are TGTGCCTGGATGGCAAACCGCCAAGAGACCCAGTACTTC. The chain combines TRBV30 with TRBJ2-5, with no clear D. CDR1 is GTSNPN and CDR2 is SVGIG in the germline V gene (reference sequence). V was pared by 4 bases and J by 1 base, with 10 bases between. The CDR3 totals 13 residues.

The chain couples TRBV9 to TRBJ1-4; D ambiguous. V lost 0 bases to trimming and J lost 0 bases, with 9 bases between them. CDR1 is SGDLS and CDR2 is YYNGEE in the germline V gene. The CDR3 covers 16 residues. CDR3 sequence reads: CASSVGILSTNEKLFF. CDR3 DNA sequence: TGTGCCAGCAGCGTAGGTATACTGTCAACTAATGAAAAACTGTTTTTT.

This clone showed up just a few times. This chain uses TRBV5-4 with TRBJ2-7; TRBD2 matches at 9 bases. CDR1 is SGHNT and CDR2 is YYREEE in the germline V gene (reference sequence). The CDR3 loop spans 16 amino acids. Losses at the gene ends were 4 bases for V and 6 bases for J; bases not matched to a gene: 14. CDR3 in amino acids: CASSRSIAGELPEQYF. CDR3 DNA: TGTGCCAGCAGCCGTTCAATAGCGGGAGAGCTACCCGAGCAGTACTTC.

V and J are TRBV7-8 and TRBJ2-1; TRBD1 might be the D (6 bases). V dropped 4 bases and J dropped 3 bases, with 13 bases sitting between them. The CDR3 loop spans 15 amino acids. CDR1 is SGHVS, CDR2 FQNEAQ, per germline. For the CDR3, the DNA is TGTGCCAGCAGCTCCAACAGGGTAAACTACAATGAGCAGTTCTTC. Its translation is CASSSNRVNYNEQFF.

There are a few counts of this clone. The chain employs TRBV12-5 and TRBJ2-1; D remains ambiguous. Trimming took 1 base from V and 3 from J, leaving 7 bases between them. The CDR3 has 14 residues. Germline lookup yields CDR1 LGHNT and CDR2 FRNRAP. CDR3 protein: CASGLGPVYNEQFF. The CDR3 region has the DNA TGTGCTAGTGGTTTGGGTCCGGTCTACAATGAGCAGTTCTTC.

This chain links TRBV5-1 with TRBJ2-7; the match to TRBD2 covers 7 bases. Germline CDR1 SGHRS, CDR2 YFSETQ. This CDR3 comprises 14 residues. The junction had 6 bases not matched to a gene; V was cut back by 1 base and J by 5 bases. Here the CDR3 DNA reads TGCGCCAGCAGCTTGCGGACTAGTTGGGACGAGCAGTACTTC. Residues: CASSLRTSWDEQYF.

This clone was recorded a few times. The V gene is TRBV7-2, the J gene TRBJ1-5, with 7 bases fitting TRBD1. With V trimmed by 5 bases and J by 2 bases, 6 bases remained unmatched. CDR3 size: 15 residues. From germline, CDR1 is SGHTA and CDR2 FQGNSA. CDR3 in DNA: TGTGCCAGCAGCCAGGGGGGCTTCGGCAATCAGCCCCAGCATTTT. Residues: CASSQGGFGNQPQHF.

This clone was counted a few times. The chain combines TRBV18 with TRBJ2-3, with D maybe TRBD1 (6 bases). This CDR3 contains 14 residues. Between the trimmed V and J ends, which lost 3 bases and 7 bases, there was a span of 14 bases. Germline assignment: CDR1 KGHSH and CDR2 LQKENI. The CDR3 sequence is CASSPGQGMNTQYF. The DNA for the CDR3 is TGTGCCAGCTCACCTGGGCAGGGGATGAATACGCAGTATTTT. The complete variable domain, with remaining parts taken from reference TRBV18 and TRBJ2-3, reads NAGVMQNPRHLVRRRGQEARLRCSPMKGHSHVYWYRQLPEEGLKFMVYLQKENIIDESGMPKERFSAEFPKEGPSILRIQQVVRGDSAAYFCASSPGQGMNTQYFGPGTRLTVL.

The rearrangement links TRBV11-2 to TRBJ1-1; 9 bases are a match to TRBD1. CDR1 and CDR2 from the germline V gene are SGHAT and FQNNGV. The CDR3 totals 14 residues. V lost 3 bases to trimming and J lost 4 bases; unmatched junction nucleotides: 3. CDR3 nucleotide sequence: TGTGCCAGCAGCTTCGGGACAGGGAGCACTGAAGCTTTCTTT. It is translated as CASSFGTGSTEAFF.

This sequence joins TRBV2 and TRBJ2-4, with TRBD1 matching over 9 bases. This CDR3 region has 16 residues. The junction had 11 bases not matched to a gene; V was cut back by 3 bases and J by 8 bases. The germline V gene has CDR1 SNHLY and CDR2 FYNNEI. CDR3 bases: TGTGCCAGCAGTGATTGGGACAGGGAGGGCCCATACATTCAGTACTTC. Encoded protein: CASSDWDREGPYIQYF.

There are a few counts of this clone. The V gene is TRBV30, the J gene TRBJ1-2; D is unresolved. Germline V gives CDR1 GTSNPN, CDR2 SVGIG (reference sequence). The germline V and J ends were trimmed by 1 base and 6 bases, with 15 bases remaining between them. The CDR3 runs to 14 residues. CDR3: CAWSGLSGEDGYTF. CDR3 coding DNA: TGTGCCTGGAGTGGGCTGTCTGGGGAGGATGGCTACACCTTC.

This clone turned up a few times. The chain couples TRBV29-1 to TRBJ1-5, with 7 positions matching TRBD1. With 5 bases clipped from V and 7 bases from J, the junction kept 11 bases outside the gene matches. CDR1 SQVTM and CDR2 ANQGSEA come from the germline V gene. The CDR3 runs to 14 residues. CDR3 coding DNA: TGCAGCGTTCGGGCAGGGGGAGTAGGCCAGCCCCAGCATTTT. Residues: CSVRAGGVGQPQHF.

The J gene is TRBJ2-3, the V gene TRBV7-6, with D perhaps TRBD2 (6 bases). Trimming stripped 4 bases from V and 6 bases from J, with 20 bases between. The CDR3 runs to 16 residues. Germline lookup yields CDR1 SGHVS and CDR2 FNYEAQ. CDR3: CASSYGTGNFGDTQYF. The CDR3 bases are TGTGCCAGCAGCTATGGGACTGGGAATTTTGGCGATACGCAGTATTTT.